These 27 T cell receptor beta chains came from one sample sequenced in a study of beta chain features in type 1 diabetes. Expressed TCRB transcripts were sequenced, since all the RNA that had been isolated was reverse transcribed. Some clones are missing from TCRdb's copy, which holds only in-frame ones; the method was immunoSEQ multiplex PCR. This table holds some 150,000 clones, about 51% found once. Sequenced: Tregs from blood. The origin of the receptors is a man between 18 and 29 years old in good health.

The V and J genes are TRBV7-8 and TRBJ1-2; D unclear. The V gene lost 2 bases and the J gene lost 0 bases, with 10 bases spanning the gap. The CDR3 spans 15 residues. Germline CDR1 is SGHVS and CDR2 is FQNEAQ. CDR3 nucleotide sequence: TGTGCCAGCAGCTTATATAGTTTTACTAACTATGGCTACACCTTC. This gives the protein CASSLYSFTNYGYTF.

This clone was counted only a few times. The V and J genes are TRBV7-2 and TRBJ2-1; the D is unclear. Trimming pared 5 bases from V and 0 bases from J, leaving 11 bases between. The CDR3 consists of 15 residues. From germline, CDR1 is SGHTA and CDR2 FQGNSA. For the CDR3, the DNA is TGTGCCAGCAGCCCGCGGCCGAGCTCCTACAATGAGCAGTTCTTC. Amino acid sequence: CASSPRPSSYNEQFF. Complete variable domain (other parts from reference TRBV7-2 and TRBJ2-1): GAGVSQSPSNKVTEKGKDVELRCDPISGHTALYWYRQSLGQGLEFLIYFQGNSAPDKSGLPSDRFSAERTGGSVSTLTIQRTQQEDSAVYLCASSPRPSSYNEQFFGPGTRLTVL.

The CDR3 DNA is TGTGCCAGCAGCTTAGGGTCCGGGACAGGAACTGGCTACACCTTC. Amino acid sequence: CASSLGSGTGTGYTF. The genes are TRBV11-2 and TRBJ1-2; TRBD1 matches at 8 bases. In germline, CDR1 is SGHAT, CDR2 FQNNGV. V trimming: 1 base; J trimming: 7 bases; junction bases outside the gene matches: 8. The CDR3 runs 15 residues.

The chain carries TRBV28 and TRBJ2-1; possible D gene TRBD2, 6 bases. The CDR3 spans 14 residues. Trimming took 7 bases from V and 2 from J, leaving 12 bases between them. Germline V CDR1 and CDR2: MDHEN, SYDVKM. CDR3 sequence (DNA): TGTGCCAGCAAAGTACTAGCTGCCTACAATGAGCAGTTCTTC. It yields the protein CASKVLAAYNEQFF.

In DNA, the CDR3 is TGTGCCAGCTCACCGAGCAGGGACTCCTACGAGCAGTACTTC. Translation gives CASSPSRDSYEQYF. This chain links TRBV18 with TRBJ2-7; tentative D call: TRBD1 (5 bases). The CDR3 consists of 14 residues. V was pared by 3 bases and J by 0 bases, with 9 bases between. Looked up from germline, CDR1 is KGHSH and CDR2 is LQKENI.

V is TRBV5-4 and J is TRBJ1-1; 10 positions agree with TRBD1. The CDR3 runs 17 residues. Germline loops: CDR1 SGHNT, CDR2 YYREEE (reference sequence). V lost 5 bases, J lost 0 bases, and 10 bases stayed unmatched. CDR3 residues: CASREGQGTLMNTEAFF. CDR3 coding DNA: TGTGCCAGCAGGGAGGGACAGGGGACTTTAATGAACACTGAAGCTTTCTTT.

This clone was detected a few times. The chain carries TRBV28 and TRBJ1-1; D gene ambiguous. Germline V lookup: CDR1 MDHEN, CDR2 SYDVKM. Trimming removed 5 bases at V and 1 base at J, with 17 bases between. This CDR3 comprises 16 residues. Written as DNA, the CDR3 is TGTGCCAGCAGTATCCTTTTCCGAGAGAAGAACACTGAAGCTTTCTTT. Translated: CASSILFREKNTEAFF. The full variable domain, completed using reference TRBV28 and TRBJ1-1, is DVKVTQSSRYLVKRTGEKVFLECVQDMDHENMFWYRQDPGLGLRLIYFSYDVKMKEKGDIPEGYSVSREKKERFSLILESASTNQTSMYLCASSILFREKNTEAFFGQGTRLTVV.

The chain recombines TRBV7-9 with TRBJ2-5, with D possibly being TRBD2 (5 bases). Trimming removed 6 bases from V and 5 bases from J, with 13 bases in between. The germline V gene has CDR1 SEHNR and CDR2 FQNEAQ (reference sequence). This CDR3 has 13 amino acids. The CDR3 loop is CASSSVLTETQYF. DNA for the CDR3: TGTGCCAGCAGTAGCGTCCTAACCGAGACCCAGTACTTC. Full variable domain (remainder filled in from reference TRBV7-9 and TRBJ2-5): DTGVSQNPRHKITKRGQNVTFRCDPISEHNRLYWYRQTLGQGPEFLTYFQNEAQLEKSRLLSDRFSAERPKGSFSTLEIQRTEQGDSAMYLCASSSVLTETQYFGPGTRLLVL.

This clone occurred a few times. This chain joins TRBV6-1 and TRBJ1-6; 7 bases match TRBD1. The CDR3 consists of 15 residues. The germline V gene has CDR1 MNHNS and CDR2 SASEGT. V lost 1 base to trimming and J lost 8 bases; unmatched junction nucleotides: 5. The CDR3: CASSEVQGDYSPLHF. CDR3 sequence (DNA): TGTGCCAGCAGTGAAGTCCAGGGGGATTATTCACCCCTCCACTTT.

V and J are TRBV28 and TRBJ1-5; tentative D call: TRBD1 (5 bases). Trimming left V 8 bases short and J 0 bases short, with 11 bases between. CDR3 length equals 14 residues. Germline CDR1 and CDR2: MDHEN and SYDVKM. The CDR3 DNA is TGTGCCAGCCGGACACGGGTTAGCAATCAGCCCCAGCATTTT. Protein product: CASRTRVSNQPQHF. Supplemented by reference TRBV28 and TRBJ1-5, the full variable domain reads DVKVTQSSRYLVKRTGEKVFLECVQDMDHENMFWYRQDPGLGLRLIYFSYDVKMKEKGDIPEGYSVSREKKERFSLILESASTNQTSMYLCASRTRVSNQPQHFGDGTRLSIL.

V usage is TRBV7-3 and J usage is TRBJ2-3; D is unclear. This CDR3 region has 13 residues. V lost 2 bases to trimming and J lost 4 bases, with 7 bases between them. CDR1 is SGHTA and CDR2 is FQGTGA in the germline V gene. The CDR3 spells CASSLPSSDTQYF. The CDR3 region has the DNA TGTGCCAGCAGCTTACCAAGCTCAGATACGCAGTATTTT.

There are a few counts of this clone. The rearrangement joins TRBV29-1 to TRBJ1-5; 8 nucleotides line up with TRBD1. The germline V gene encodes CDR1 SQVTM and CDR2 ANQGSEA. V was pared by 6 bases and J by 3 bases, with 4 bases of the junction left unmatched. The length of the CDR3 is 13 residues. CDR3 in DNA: TGCAGCGTCCTACAGGGGGTCAATCAGCCCCAGCATTTT. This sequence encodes CSVLQGVNQPQHF.

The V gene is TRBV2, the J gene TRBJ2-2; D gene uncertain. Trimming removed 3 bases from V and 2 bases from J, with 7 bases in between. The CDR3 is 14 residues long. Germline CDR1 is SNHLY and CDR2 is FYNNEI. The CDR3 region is CASSEIANTGELFF. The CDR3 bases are TGTGCCAGCAGTGAGATAGCTAACACCGGGGAGCTGTTTTTT.

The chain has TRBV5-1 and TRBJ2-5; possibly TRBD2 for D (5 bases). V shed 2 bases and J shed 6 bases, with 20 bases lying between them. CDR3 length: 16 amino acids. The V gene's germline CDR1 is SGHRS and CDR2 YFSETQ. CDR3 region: CASSFTTGPEGKTQYF. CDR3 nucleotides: TGCGCCAGCAGCTTCACAACCGGGCCCGAGGGCAAGACCCAGTACTTC.

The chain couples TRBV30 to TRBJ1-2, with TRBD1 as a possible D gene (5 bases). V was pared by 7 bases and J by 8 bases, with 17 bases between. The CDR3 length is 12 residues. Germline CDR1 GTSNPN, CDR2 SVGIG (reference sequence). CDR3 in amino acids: CASSRGGLGYTF. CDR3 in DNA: TGTGCCTCCTCGAGGGGAGGGTTGGGCTACACCTTC.

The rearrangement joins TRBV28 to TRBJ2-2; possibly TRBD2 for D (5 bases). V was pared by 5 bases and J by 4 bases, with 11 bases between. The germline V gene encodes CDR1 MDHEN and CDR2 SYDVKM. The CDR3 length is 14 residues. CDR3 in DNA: TGTGCCAGCAGTCCGGACTTTTCCACCGGGGAGCTGTTTTTT. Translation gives CASSPDFSTGELFF.

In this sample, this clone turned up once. CDR3 sequence reads: CASSLQGESSYTF. As DNA, the CDR3 is TGTGCCAGCAGCTTACAAGGGGAATCGAGCTACACCTTC. This rearrangement joins TRBV5-4 to TRBJ1-2, with D possibly being TRBD1 (5 bases). Per the germline V gene, CDR1 is SGHNT and CDR2 is YYREEE (reference sequence). V gave up 2 bases and J gave up 9 bases, with 14 bases separating them. The CDR3 loop spans 13 amino acids.

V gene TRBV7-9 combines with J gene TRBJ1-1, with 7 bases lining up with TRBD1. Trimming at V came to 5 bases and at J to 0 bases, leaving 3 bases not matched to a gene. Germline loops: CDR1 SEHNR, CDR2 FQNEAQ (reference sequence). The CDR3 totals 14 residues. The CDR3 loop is CASSRGPVNTEAFF. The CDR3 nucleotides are TGTGCCAGCAGCAGGGGGCCCGTGAACACTGAAGCTTTCTTT.

CDR3 amino acids: CASSKRLTGTGGINYGYTF. CDR3 bases: TGTGCCAGCAGCAAAAGATTAACCGGGACAGGGGGCATAAACTATGGCTACACCTTC. V usage is TRBV7-2 and J usage is TRBJ1-2; 12 nucleotides line up with TRBD1. This CDR3 is 19 amino acids long. The ends lost 5 bases at V and 2 bases at J; junction bases unmatched: 15. CDR1 SGHTA and CDR2 FQGNSA come from the germline V gene.

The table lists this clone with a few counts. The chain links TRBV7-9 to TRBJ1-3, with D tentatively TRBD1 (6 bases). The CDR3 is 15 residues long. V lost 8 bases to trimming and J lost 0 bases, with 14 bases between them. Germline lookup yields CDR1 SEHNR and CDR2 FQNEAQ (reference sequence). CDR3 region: CASPTGLLSGNTIYF. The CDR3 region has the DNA TGTGCCAGCCCTACAGGGCTTCTCTCTGGAAACACCATATATTTT.

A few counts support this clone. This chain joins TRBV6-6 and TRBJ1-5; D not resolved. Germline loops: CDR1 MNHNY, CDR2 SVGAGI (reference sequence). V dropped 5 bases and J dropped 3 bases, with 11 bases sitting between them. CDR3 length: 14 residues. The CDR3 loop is CASSRPTLNQPQHF. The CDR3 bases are TGTGCCAGCAGTCGCCCTACGCTCAATCAGCCCCAGCATTTT.

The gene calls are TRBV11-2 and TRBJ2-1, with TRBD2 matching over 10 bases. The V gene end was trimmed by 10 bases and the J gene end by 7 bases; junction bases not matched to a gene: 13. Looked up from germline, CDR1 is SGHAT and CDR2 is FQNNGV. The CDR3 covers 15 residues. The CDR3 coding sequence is TGTGCCACCTCAGCGGGAGGGGCGTCTCGTAATGAGCAGTTCTTC. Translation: CATSAGGASRNEQFF.

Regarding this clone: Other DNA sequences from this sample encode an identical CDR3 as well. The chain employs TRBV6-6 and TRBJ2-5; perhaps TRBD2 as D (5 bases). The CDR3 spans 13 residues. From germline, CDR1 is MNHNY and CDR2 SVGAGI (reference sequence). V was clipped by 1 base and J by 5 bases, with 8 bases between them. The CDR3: CASSYYGEETQYF. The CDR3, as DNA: TGTGCCAGCAGTTACTACGGGGAGGAGACCCAGTACTTC.

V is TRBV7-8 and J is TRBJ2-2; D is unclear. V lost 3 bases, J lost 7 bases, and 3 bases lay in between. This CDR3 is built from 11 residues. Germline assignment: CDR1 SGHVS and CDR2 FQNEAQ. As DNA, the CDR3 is TGTGCCAGCAGCTTTTACGGGGAGCTGTTTTTT. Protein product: CASSFYGELFF.

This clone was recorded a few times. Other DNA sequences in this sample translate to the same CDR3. In DNA, the CDR3 is TGTGCCAGCAGCTTAGGCAGGGGAGGGTACGAGCAGTACTTC. This encodes CASSLGRGGYEQYF. The V call is TRBV7-2, the J call TRBJ2-7; possibly TRBD2 for D (7 bases). This CDR3 region has 14 residues. Germline CDR1 reads SGHTA; CDR2 reads FQGNSA. V was cut by 1 base and J by 4 bases, with 11 bases left in between. Together with reference TRBV7-2 and TRBJ2-7, the CDR3 gives the full variable domain: GAGVSQSPSNKVTEKGKDVELRCDPISGHTALYWYRQSLGQGLEFLIYFQGNSAPDKSGLPSDRFSAERTGGSVSTLTIQRTQQEDSAVYLCASSLGRGGYEQYFGPGTRLTVT.

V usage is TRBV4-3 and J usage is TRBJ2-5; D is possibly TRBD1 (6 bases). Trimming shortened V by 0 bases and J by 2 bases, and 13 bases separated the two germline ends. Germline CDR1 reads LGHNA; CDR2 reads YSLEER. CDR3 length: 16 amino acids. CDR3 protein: CASSQDRLQGQETQYF. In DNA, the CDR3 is TGCGCCAGCAGCCAAGATAGGTTACAGGGACAAGAGACCCAGTACTTC.

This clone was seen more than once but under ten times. The CDR3: CAARMGADGNTIYF. As DNA, the CDR3 is TGTGCCGCAAGAATGGGGGCGGATGGAAACACCATATATTTT. The chain is built from TRBV15 and TRBJ1-3; the D gene is possibly TRBD1 (6 bases). V dropped 11 bases and J dropped 3 bases, with 17 bases sitting between them. The CDR3 length is 14 residues. Germline V gives CDR1 LNHNV, CDR2 YYDKDF (reference sequence). Drawing the rest from reference TRBV15 and TRBJ1-3, the complete variable domain is DAMVIQNPRYQVTQFGKPVTLSCSQTLNHNVMYWYQQKSSQAPKLLFHYYDKDFNNEADTPDNFQSRRPNTSFCFLDIRSPGLGDTAMYLCAARMGADGNTIYFGEGSWLTVV.